The 26 T cell receptor beta chains listed next were all sequenced from one sample in a study of blood T cell repertoires in COVID-19. The method was immunoSEQ multiplex PCR; TCRdb's version includes in-frame clones alone and lacks a portion of them. The sample consists of under 250,000 clones, approximately 81% of them appearing once. The specimen was PBMCs or T cells enriched from blood (not recorded which). These receptors came from a woman aged 45-65 years with acute COVID-19.

The V gene is TRBV4-3, the J gene TRBJ2-3; 11 bases map to TRBD2. The CDR3 sequence is 19 residues long. Germline CDR1 reads LGHNA; CDR2 reads YSLEER. J gave up 0 bases and V 1 base, and 9 bases lay outside the gene matches. The CDR3 DNA sequence: TGCGCCAGCAGCCAAGGTCTTACTAGCGGGGGCCCTAGCACAGATACGCAGTATTTT. Its translation: CASSQGLTSGGPSTDTQYF.

The rearrangement uses TRBV30 and TRBJ2-7; the match to TRBD2 covers 7 bases. The CDR3 is 14 residues long. V trimming: 4 bases; J trimming: 0 bases; junction bases outside the gene matches: 6. In germline, CDR1 is GTSNPN, CDR2 SVGIG (reference sequence). The CDR3 DNA sequence: TGTGCCTGGAAGGCGGGAGATAGCTCCTACGAGCAGTACTTC. It specifies CAWKAGDSSYEQYF.

CDR3 in amino acids: CASSIMSRGDNQPQHF. In DNA form, the CDR3 reads TGTGCCAGTAGTATAATGAGCAGGGGAGACAATCAGCCCCAGCATTTT. The V and J genes are TRBV19 and TRBJ1-5, with D perhaps matching TRBD1 (6 bases). Germline V gives CDR1 LNHDA, CDR2 SQIVND (reference sequence). The V and J ends lost 2 bases and 3 bases respectively, with 14 bases between them. The CDR3 runs to 16 residues.

This chain joins TRBV21-1 and TRBJ2-3; no DNA check was done on the table's D call, TRBD1. TRBV21-1 constitutes a pseudogene. The CDR3 has 15 residues. The CDR3 DNA follows: TGTGCCAGCAGCAAAGCGGACAGGAGCACAGATACGCAGTATTTT. Its translation: CASSKADRSTDTQYF.

In this sample, this clone turned up a few times. The rearrangement joins TRBV7-9 to TRBJ1-2, with D unresolved. V dropped 4 bases and J dropped 6 bases, with 9 bases sitting between them. This CDR3 is 12 amino acids long. Germline CDR1 reads SEHNR; CDR2 reads FQNEAQ (reference sequence). This CDR3 is CASSSQMNGYTF. Here the CDR3 DNA reads TGTGCCAGCAGCTCTCAGATGAATGGCTACACCTTC.

The chain carries TRBV18 and TRBJ2-3; TRBD1 might be the D (5 bases). V lost 1 base, J lost 2 bases, and 10 bases lay in between. Per germline, CDR1 KGHSH and CDR2 LQKENI. This CDR3 region has 15 residues. For the CDR3, the DNA is TGTGCCAGCTCACCACAGGGGCAGTTCACAGATACGCAGTATTTT. This encodes CASSPQGQFTDTQYF.

This clone was seen only once. For the CDR3, the DNA is TGCGCCAGCAGCGTGGCCATAGGGGAGGCAGAGACCCAGTACTTC. Its translation is CASSVAIGEAETQYF. V and J are TRBV4-1 and TRBJ2-5; TRBD2 is a possible D gene (6 bases). The germline gives CDR1 MGHRA, CDR2 YSYEKL. The CDR3 runs to 15 residues. Trimming pared 5 bases from V and 4 bases from J, leaving 17 bases between.

The rearrangement links TRBV5-1 to TRBJ1-2; 10 nucleotides match TRBD1. This CDR3 contains 13 residues. V was pared by 4 bases and J by 5 bases, with 2 bases of the junction left unmatched. CDR1 is SGHRS and CDR2 is YFSETQ in the germline V gene. The CDR3 protein is CASSAGQGYGYTF. The DNA of the CDR3 is TGCGCCAGCAGCGCGGGACAGGGGTATGGCTACACCTTC.

This rearrangement joins TRBV15 to TRBJ2-5; D is possibly TRBD2 (5 bases). Trimming stripped 0 bases from V and 3 bases from J, with 5 bases between. CDR3 length equals 13 residues. Germline CDR1 reads LNHNV; CDR2 reads YYDKDF (reference sequence). CDR3 DNA: TGTGCCACCAGCAGAGACGGGGAAGAGACCCAGTACTTC. Protein sequence: CATSRDGEETQYF.

The sample holds a few counts of this clone. The gene calls are TRBV19 and TRBJ2-3; tentative D call: TRBD1 (6 bases). The CDR3 is 14 amino acids. CDR1 and CDR2 from the germline V gene are LNHDA and SQIVND (reference sequence). V was trimmed by 5 bases and J by 3 bases, leaving 12 bases between them. The CDR3 sequence is CASSVTGVTDTQYF. DNA for the CDR3: TGTGCCAGTAGTGTGACAGGCGTGACAGATACGCAGTATTTT.

CDR3 DNA: TGTGCCAGCAGTTTGCAGGGGGCAAGTTCACCCCTCCACTTT. It yields the protein CASSLQGASSPLHF. J is TRBJ1-6 and V is TRBV6-6; 8 bases are a match to TRBD1. J gave up 9 bases and V 4 bases, and 5 bases lay outside the gene matches. Germline-derived CDR1 and CDR2 are MNHNY and SVGAGI (reference sequence). This CDR3 has 14 amino acids.

The gene calls are TRBV12-5 and TRBJ1-3; 10 bases are a match to TRBD1. Trimming removed 5 bases from V and 7 bases from J; junction bases left unmatched: 5. From germline, CDR1 is LGHNT and CDR2 FRNRAP. The CDR3 is made up of 14 amino acids. The CDR3, as DNA: TGTGCTAGTGGTCCATGGACAGGGGGTAACACCATATATTTT. This codes for CASGPWTGGNTIYF.

The chain joins TRBV10-3 to TRBJ1-5; no reliable D call. The V gene lost 6 bases and the J gene lost 0 bases, with 6 bases spanning the gap. Germline V gene data show CDR1 as ENHRY and CDR2 as SYGVKD. This CDR3 has 13 amino acids. The CDR3 is CAISRSSNQPQHF. DNA of the CDR3: TGTGCCATCAGCAGGTCTAGCAATCAGCCCCAGCATTTT.

The genes are TRBV4-3 and TRBJ2-7, with 7 bases aligning to TRBD2. The V gene end was trimmed by 4 bases and the J gene end by 2 bases; junction bases not matched to a gene: 8. This CDR3 spans 15 amino acids. CDR1 is LGHNA, CDR2 YSLEER, per germline. CDR3 sequence (DNA): TGCGCCAGCAGCCCCCAACGGGCGGGAGCCTACGAGCAGTACTTC. The encoded protein is CASSPQRAGAYEQYF.

This clone has a handful of counts. The V gene is TRBV9, the J gene TRBJ2-5; no clear D. Germline V lookup: CDR1 SGDLS, CDR2 YYNGEE. V lost 0 bases and J lost 9, with 12 bases in between. The CDR3 is 13 residues long. CDR3 sequence reads: CASSVDTFSAQYF. CDR3 DNA: TGTGCCAGCAGCGTAGATACTTTTTCGGCCCAGTACTTC.

V usage is TRBV2 and J usage is TRBJ1-5; D uncertain. V dropped 9 bases and J dropped 1 base, with 13 bases sitting between them. This CDR3 region has 14 residues. The germline gives CDR1 SNHLY, CDR2 FYNNEI. The CDR3 sequence is CASQRVLSNQPQHF. In DNA, the CDR3 is TGTGCCAGTCAGAGGGTCCTGAGCAATCAGCCCCAGCATTTT.

The chain has TRBV3-1 (or the pseudogene TRBV3-2) and TRBJ2-7; 12 nucleotides match TRBD2. There are 15 residues in the CDR3. The J segment lost 4 bases and the V segment lost 0 bases, leaving 1 base of the junction unmatched. Germline CDR1 reads LGHDT; CDR2 reads YNNKEL (reference sequence). The CDR3 loop is CASSQETSGRYEQYF. For the CDR3, the DNA is TGTGCCAGCAGCCAAGAGACTAGCGGGAGATACGAGCAGTACTTC.

DNA for the CDR3: TGTGCCAGTAGGACTAGCGGGATTCTAGCCTACAATGAGCAGTTCTTC. The encoded protein is CASRTSGILAYNEQFF. V is TRBV19 and J is TRBJ2-1; 11 positions agree with TRBD2. The ends lost 6 bases at V and 2 bases at J; junction bases unmatched: 6. The CDR3 runs 16 residues. Germline assignment: CDR1 LNHDA and CDR2 SQIVND (reference sequence).

This clone has just a few counts. This chain connects TRBV28 to TRBJ1-1, with D possibly being TRBD1 (5 bases). V shed 7 bases and J shed 7 bases, with 16 bases lying between them. This CDR3 is built from 13 residues. Germline V CDR1 and CDR2: MDHEN, SYDVKM. CDR3: CASNPRGFIEAFF. DNA for the CDR3: TGTGCCAGCAATCCCCGGGGGTTCATTGAAGCTTTCTTT.

This clone came up a few times. The chain carries TRBV15 and TRBJ1-6; possible D gene TRBD1, 6 bases. The V and J ends lost 4 bases and 0 bases respectively, with 19 bases between them. Germline assignment: CDR1 LNHNV and CDR2 YYDKDF (reference sequence). This CDR3 spans 19 amino acids. The CDR3 DNA reads TGTGCCACCAGCACCAGTCGGGGGGGCGGTGGCTCCTATAATTCACCCCTCCACTTT. It specifies CATSTSRGGGGSYNSPLHF.

This clone was detected only a few times. This chain joins TRBV20-1 and TRBJ1-2; no firm D call. CDR1 is DFQATT, CDR2 SNEGSKA, per germline (reference sequence). The V gene lost 3 bases and the J gene lost 0 bases, with 11 bases spanning the gap. The CDR3 extends over 14 amino acids. The chain's CDR3 is CSASGGEANYGYTF. CDR3 nucleotide sequence: TGCAGTGCTAGTGGCGGGGAGGCTAACTATGGCTACACCTTC.

The V and J genes are TRBV10-2 and TRBJ2-7; TRBD1 is a possible D gene (6 bases). Looked up from germline, CDR1 is WSHSY and CDR2 is SAAADI. V lost 4 bases, J lost 1 base, and 11 bases lay in between. The CDR3 is made up of 14 amino acids. The CDR3 region is CASSVGQRSYEQYF. The CDR3 DNA sequence: TGCGCCAGCAGTGTTGGACAGAGATCCTACGAGCAGTACTTC.

CDR3 coding DNA: TGTGCCAGCAGCTCTTGGGAGGGAGGGACCGGGGAGCTGTTTTTT. It yields the protein CASSSWEGGTGELFF. The chain joins TRBV7-2 to TRBJ2-2; 7 bases are shared with TRBD2. V lost 4 bases, J lost 5 bases, and 7 bases stayed unmatched. This CDR3 spans 15 amino acids. Germline CDR1 is SGHTA and CDR2 is FQGNSA.

This sequence joins TRBV6-1 and TRBJ1-6; D remains unclear. The CDR3 is 15 amino acids. V lost 1 base to trimming and J lost 9 bases, with 13 bases between them. Looked up from germline, CDR1 is MNHNS and CDR2 is SASEGT. The chain's CDR3 is CASSEGPRTSSPLHF. The DNA of the CDR3 is TGTGCCAGCAGTGAAGGGCCTCGGACTAGTTCACCCCTCCACTTT.

The chain recombines TRBV3-1 (or the pseudogene TRBV3-2) with TRBJ1-3, with D perhaps matching TRBD1 (6 bases). The germline CDR1 and CDR2 sequences are LGHDT and YNNKEL (reference sequence). The CDR3 is 14 amino acids. The V end was cut by 1 base, the J end by 4 bases, with 8 bases between. CDR3 in DNA: TGTGCCAGCAGCCAAGCCGACAGGGGAAACACCATATATTTT. Translating it yields CASSQADRGNTIYF.

The chain couples TRBV18 to TRBJ1-2; D is undetermined. Germline V CDR1 and CDR2: KGHSH, LQKENI. This CDR3 contains 13 residues. Deletions cut 2 bases from V and 0 bases from J, with 4 bases between. The CDR3 sequence: CASSPGANYGYTF. The CDR3 DNA reads as TGTGCCAGCTCACCAGGAGCTAACTATGGCTACACCTTC.